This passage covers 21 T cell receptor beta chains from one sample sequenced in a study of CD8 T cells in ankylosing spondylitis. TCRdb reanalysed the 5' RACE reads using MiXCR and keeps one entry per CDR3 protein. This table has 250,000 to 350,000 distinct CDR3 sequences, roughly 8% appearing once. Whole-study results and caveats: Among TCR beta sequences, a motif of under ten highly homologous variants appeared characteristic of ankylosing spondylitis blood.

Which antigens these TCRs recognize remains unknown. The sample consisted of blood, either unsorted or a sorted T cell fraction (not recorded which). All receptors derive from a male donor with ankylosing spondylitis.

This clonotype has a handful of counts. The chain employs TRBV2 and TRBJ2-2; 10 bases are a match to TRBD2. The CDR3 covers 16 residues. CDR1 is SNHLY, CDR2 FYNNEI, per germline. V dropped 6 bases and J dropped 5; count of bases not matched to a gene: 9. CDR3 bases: TGTGCCAGCAGCTTCAAAGCGGGAGGGCCTACCGGGGAGCTGTTTTTT. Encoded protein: CASSFKAGGPTGELFF.

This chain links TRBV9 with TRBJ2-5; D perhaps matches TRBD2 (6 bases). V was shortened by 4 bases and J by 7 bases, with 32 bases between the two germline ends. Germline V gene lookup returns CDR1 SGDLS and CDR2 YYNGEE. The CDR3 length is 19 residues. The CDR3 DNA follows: TGTGCCAGCAGCCCCCGTTCCCGGGGACTTTCGAGGGGTGGGCGGACCCAGTACTTC. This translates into CASSPRSRGLSRGGRTQYF.

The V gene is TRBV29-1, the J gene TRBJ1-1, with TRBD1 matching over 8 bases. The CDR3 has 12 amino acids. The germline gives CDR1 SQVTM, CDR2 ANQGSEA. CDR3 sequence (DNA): TGCAGTTCGACAGGGGCGGGCACTGAAGCTTTCTTT. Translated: CSSTGAGTEAFF.

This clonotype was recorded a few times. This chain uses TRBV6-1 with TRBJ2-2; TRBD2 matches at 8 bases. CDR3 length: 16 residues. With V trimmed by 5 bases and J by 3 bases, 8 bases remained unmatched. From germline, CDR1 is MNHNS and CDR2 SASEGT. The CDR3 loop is CASSTVAGRDTGELFF. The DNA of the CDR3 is TGTGCCAGCAGTACGGTAGCGGGAAGGGACACCGGGGAGCTGTTTTTT.

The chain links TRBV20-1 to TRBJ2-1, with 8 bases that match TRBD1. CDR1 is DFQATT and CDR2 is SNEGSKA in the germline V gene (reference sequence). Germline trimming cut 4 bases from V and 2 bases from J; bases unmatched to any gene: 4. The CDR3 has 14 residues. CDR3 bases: TGCAGTGCTACAGGCAGGGGGCCCTACAATGAGCAGTTCTTC. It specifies CSATGRGPYNEQFF.

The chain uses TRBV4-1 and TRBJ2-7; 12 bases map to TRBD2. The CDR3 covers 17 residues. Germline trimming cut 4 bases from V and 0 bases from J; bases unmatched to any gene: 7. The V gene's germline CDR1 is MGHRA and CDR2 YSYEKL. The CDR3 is CASSRLAGVSSSYEQYF. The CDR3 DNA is TGCGCCAGCAGCCGACTAGCGGGGGTTTCAAGCTCCTACGAGCAGTACTTC.

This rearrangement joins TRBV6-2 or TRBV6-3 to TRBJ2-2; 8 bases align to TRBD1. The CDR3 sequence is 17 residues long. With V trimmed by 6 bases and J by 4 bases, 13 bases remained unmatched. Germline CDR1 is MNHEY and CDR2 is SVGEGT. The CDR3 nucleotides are TGTGCCAGCAGGCCCCGGGACAGGAGAGGTCCCACCGGGGAGCTGTTTTTT. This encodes CASRPRDRRGPTGELFF.

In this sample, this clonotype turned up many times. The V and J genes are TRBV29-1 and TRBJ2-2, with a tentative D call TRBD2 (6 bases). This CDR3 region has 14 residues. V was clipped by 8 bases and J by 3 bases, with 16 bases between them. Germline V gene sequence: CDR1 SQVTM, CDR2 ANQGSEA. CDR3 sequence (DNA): TGCAGCATCCTGCGGGGTGTTGACACCGGGGAGCTGTTTTTT. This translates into CSILRGVDTGELFF.

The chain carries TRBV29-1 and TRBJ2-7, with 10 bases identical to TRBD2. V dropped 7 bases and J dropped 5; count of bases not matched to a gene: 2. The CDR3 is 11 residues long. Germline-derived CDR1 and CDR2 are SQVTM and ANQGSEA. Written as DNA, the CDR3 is TGCAGCGCTAGCGGGAGCCACGAGCAGTACTTC. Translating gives CSASGSHEQYF.

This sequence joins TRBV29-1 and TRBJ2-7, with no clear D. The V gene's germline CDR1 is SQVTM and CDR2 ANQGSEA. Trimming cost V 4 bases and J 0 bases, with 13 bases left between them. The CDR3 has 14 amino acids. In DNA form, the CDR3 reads TGCAGCGTTGTGCCCCACATGTCCTCCTACGAGCAGTACTTC. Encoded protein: CSVVPHMSSYEQYF.

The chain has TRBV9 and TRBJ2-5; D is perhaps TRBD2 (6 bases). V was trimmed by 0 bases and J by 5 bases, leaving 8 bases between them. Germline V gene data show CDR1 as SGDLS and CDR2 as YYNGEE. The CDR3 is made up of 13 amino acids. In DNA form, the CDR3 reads TGTGCCAGCAGCGTAGCGCGGGGTGAGACCCAGTACTTC. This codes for CASSVARGETQYF.

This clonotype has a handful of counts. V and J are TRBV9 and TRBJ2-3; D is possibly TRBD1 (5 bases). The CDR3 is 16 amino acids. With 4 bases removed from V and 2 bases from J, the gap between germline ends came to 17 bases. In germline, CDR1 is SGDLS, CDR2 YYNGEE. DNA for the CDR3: TGTGCCAGCAGCTCGAGTGGGGCCGGACCCACAGATACGCAGTATTTT. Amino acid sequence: CASSSSGAGPTDTQYF.

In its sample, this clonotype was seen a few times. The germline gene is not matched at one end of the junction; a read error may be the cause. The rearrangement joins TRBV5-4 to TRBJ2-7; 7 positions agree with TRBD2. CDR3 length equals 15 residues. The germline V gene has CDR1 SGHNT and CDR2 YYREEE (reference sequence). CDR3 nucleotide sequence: TGTGCCAGCAGCTTGATTGGCGGGAGCTCCTCCGAGCAGTACTTC. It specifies CASSLIGGSSSEQYF.

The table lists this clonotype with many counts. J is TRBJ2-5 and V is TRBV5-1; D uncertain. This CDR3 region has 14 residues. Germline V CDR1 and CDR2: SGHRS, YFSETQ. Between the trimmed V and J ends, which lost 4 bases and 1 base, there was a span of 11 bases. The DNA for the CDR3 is TGCGCCAGCAGCCATCGAGGCCCCCAAGAGACCCAGTACTTC. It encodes CASSHRGPQETQYF.

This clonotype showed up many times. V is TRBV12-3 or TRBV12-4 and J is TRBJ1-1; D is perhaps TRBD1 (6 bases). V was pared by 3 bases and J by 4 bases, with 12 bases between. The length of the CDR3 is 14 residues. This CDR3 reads CASSFWGASTEAFF. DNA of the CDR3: TGTGCCAGCAGTTTTTGGGGGGCTAGCACTGAAGCTTTCTTT.

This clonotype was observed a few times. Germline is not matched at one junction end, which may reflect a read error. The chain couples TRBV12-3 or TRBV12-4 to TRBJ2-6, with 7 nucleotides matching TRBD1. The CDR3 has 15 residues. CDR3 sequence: CASSLDRAGANVLTF. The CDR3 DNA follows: TGTGCCAGCAGCTTAGACAGGGCTGGGGCCAACGTCCTGACTTTC.

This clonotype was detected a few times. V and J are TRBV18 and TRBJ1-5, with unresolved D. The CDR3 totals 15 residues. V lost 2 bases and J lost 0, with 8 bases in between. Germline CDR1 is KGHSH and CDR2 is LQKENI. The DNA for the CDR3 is TGTGCCAGCTCACCAAATCCCCCTAGCAATCAGCCCCAGCATTTT. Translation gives CASSPNPPSNQPQHF.

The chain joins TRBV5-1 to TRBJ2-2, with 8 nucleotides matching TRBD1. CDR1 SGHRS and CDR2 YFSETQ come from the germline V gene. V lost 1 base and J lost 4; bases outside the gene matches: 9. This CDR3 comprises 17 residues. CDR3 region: CASSLPLRGRSTGELFF. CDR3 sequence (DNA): TGCGCCAGCAGCTTGCCCCTCAGGGGGCGGTCCACCGGGGAGCTGTTTTTT.

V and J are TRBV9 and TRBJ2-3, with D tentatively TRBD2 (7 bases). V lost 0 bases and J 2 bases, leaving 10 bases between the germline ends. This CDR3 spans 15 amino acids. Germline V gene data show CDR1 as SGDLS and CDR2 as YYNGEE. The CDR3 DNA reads TGTGCCAGCAGCGTAGTTGGGGGGGCCACAGATACGCAGTATTTT. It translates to CASSVVGGATDTQYF.

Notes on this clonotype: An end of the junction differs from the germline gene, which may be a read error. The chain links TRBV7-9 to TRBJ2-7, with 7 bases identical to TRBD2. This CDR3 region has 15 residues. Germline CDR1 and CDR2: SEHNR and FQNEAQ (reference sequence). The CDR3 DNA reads TGTACCAGCAGCCCGGGGAGGGCTATCTCCTACGAGCAGTACTTC. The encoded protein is CTSSPGRAISYEQYF.

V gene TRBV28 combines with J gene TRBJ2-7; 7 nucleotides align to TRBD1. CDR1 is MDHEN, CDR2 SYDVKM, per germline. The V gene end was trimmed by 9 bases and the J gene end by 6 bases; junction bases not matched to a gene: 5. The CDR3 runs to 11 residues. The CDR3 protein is CASLYRGEQYF. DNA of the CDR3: TGTGCCAGTCTGTACAGGGGCGAGCAGTACTTC.